Described below is a single T cell receptor beta chain sequence and its context. Method: immunoSEQ multiplex PCR; TCRdb's copy keeps in-frame clones and lacks some. The data contain hundreds of thousands of clones, roughly 88% of them seen just once; the ten biggest clones take up roughly 4%. This record comes from a study of blood T cell repertoires in COVID-19. Study background: Whether acute or convalescent, the COVID-19 samples came from the United States, Italy and Spain. PBMCs, B-cell-depleted T cells, or T cells were the source of the cDNA or gDNA that made up the material.

CDR3 length: 14 amino acids. Germline V gene lookup returns CDR1 SGHNT and CDR2 YYREEE (reference sequence). V was trimmed by 4 bases and J by 0 bases, leaving 10 bases between them. Sequenced material: peripheral blood. The J gene is TRBJ1-1, the V gene TRBV5-4; D is possibly TRBD1 (6 bases). The clonotype comes from a woman aged 45-65 years with active or convalescent COVID-19. The CDR3 DNA reads as TGTGCCAGCAGCATACAGGGATTGAACACTGAAGCTTTCTTT. Translated: CASSIQGLNTEAFF.